These 14 T cell receptor beta chains came from one sample sequenced in a study of blood T cell repertoires in COVID-19. The table came from immunoSEQ multiplex PCR; TCRdb's copy has only in-frame clones and leaves some out. The table has under 400,000 clones, 70% to 90% seen once. Sequenced sample: peripheral blood. Receptors were obtained from a woman in her 30s with COVID-19, enrolled during active disease.

The V and J genes are TRBV2 and TRBJ2-2; maybe TRBD2 (6 bases). Between the trimmed V and J ends, which lost 6 bases and 5 bases, there was a span of 16 bases. Germline CDR1 is SNHLY and CDR2 is FYNNEI. There are 15 residues in the CDR3. The CDR3 protein is CASSSGDPPTGELFF. DNA of the CDR3: TGTGCCAGCAGCTCGGGGGACCCCCCAACCGGGGAGCTGTTTTTT.

The chain has TRBV5-1 and TRBJ1-6; the match to TRBD1 covers 7 bases. Germline values: CDR1 SGHRS, CDR2 YFSETQ. Trimming removed 2 bases from V and 7 bases from J; junction bases left unmatched: 9. The CDR3 length is 16 residues. DNA for the CDR3: TGCGCCAGCAGCTTAGGGATAACAGGGGACAATTCACCCCTCCACTTT. Protein sequence: CASSLGITGDNSPLHF. Full variable domain (outside the CDR3, taken from reference TRBV5-1 and TRBJ1-6): KAGVTQTPRYLIKTRGQQVTLSCSPISGHRSVSWYQQTPGQGLQFLFEYFSETQRNKGNFPGRFSGRQFSNSRSEMNVSTLELGDSALYLCASSLGITGDNSPLHFGNGTRLTVT.

The chain has TRBV7-2 and TRBJ2-6, with a weak D call TRBD1 (6 bases). The V end was cut by 7 bases, the J end by 2 bases, with 12 bases between. The CDR3 is 15 residues long. Germline V gives CDR1 SGHTA, CDR2 FQGNSA. For the CDR3, the DNA is TGTGCCAGCACCCCAGGGGCGCCTGGGGCCAACGTCCTGACTTTC. Its translation is CASTPGAPGANVLTF.

V usage is TRBV5-4 and J usage is TRBJ2-1; D might be TRBD2 (5 bases). V was clipped by 3 bases and J by 9 bases, with 7 bases between them. Germline lookup yields CDR1 SGHNT and CDR2 YYREEE (reference sequence). The CDR3 is 11 residues long. CDR3 protein: CASSSAGEQFF. The CDR3 DNA reads as TGTGCCAGCAGCTCCGCGGGTGAGCAGTTCTTC.

This clone was observed once. This chain joins TRBV28 and TRBJ1-1, with a possible D match to TRBD1 (5 bases). This CDR3 comprises 15 residues. Germline V gene data show CDR1 as MDHEN and CDR2 as SYDVKM. Trimming left V 9 bases short and J 1 base short, with 18 bases between. The CDR3 DNA sequence: TGTGCCAGTCGGGGCGCTGGGGGGTCGAACACTGAAGCTTTCTTT. Translated: CASRGAGGSNTEAFF.

This CDR3 is CASSQPTSGGSIATGELFF. The CDR3 DNA is TGTGCCAGCAGCCAACCGACTAGCGGGGGTTCCATAGCGACCGGGGAGCTGTTTTTT. The V call is TRBV4-2, the J call TRBJ2-2, with 12 bases matching TRBD2. The CDR3 totals 19 residues. V lost 2 bases to trimming and J lost 5 bases; unmatched junction nucleotides: 12. Germline lookup yields CDR1 LGHNA and CDR2 YNFKEQ.

The J gene is TRBJ2-1, the V gene TRBV28; 12 positions agree with TRBD2. The CDR3 is 24 amino acids. The J segment lost 0 bases and the V segment lost 4 bases, leaving 25 bases of the junction unmatched. Germline V gene sequence: CDR1 MDHEN, CDR2 SYDVKM. The CDR3 DNA follows: TGTGCCAGCAGTTCCTCCCGGCTAGCGGGGGGGCCGAAACGAATCACCAGCTCCTACAATGAGCAGTTCTTC. It encodes CASSSSRLAGGPKRITSSYNEQFF.

This clone was recorded only once. The chain couples TRBV18 to TRBJ1-4; TRBD1 aligns across 8 bases. The V segment lost 5 bases and the J segment 5 bases; nucleotides outside the gene matches: 7. The CDR3 totals 15 residues. CDR1 KGHSH and CDR2 LQKENI come from the germline V gene. This chain's CDR3 is CASSANRGTNEKLFF. The CDR3 DNA reads as TGTGCCAGCTCAGCCAACAGGGGGACCAATGAAAAACTGTTTTTT.

V and J are TRBV7-2 and TRBJ1-6; no clear D gene. This CDR3 is built from 14 residues. Germline CDR1 SGHTA, CDR2 FQGNSA. Trimming took off 2 bases at V and 10 bases at J, with 12 bases between the two ends. CDR3 bases: TGTGCCAGCAGCTTAAGTACGTTCCGGTCACCCCTCCACTTT. As protein: CASSLSTFRSPLHF. Using reference TRBV7-2 and TRBJ1-6 for the parts outside the CDR3, the full variable domain is GAGVSQSPSNKVTEKGKDVELRCDPISGHTALYWYRQSLGQGLEFLIYFQGNSAPDKSGLPSDRFSAERTGGSVSTLTIQRTQQEDSAVYLCASSLSTFRSPLHFGNGTRLTVT.

The rearrangement uses TRBV4-1 and TRBJ1-1; D is unresolved. The CDR3 has 13 residues. CDR1 is MGHRA and CDR2 is YSYEKL in the germline V gene. Trimming shortened V by 1 base and J by 4 bases, and 7 bases separated the two germline ends. Here the CDR3 DNA reads TGCGCCAGCAGCCAAGGGGAGGGCACTGAAGCTTTCTTT. Amino acids: CASSQGEGTEAFF.

Only a few counts were recorded for this clone. The V and J genes are TRBV7-8 and TRBJ1-1; D uncertain. The CDR3 is made up of 15 amino acids. The V end lost 1 base, the J end lost 1 base, and 10 bases lay between the germline ends. Germline V lookup: CDR1 SGHVS, CDR2 FQNEAQ. The CDR3 DNA is TGTGCCAGCAGCTTAGGAAGAGCAGGGAACACTGAAGCTTTCTTT. As protein: CASSLGRAGNTEAFF.

The chain recombines TRBV11-3 with TRBJ2-1; perhaps TRBD2 as D (5 bases). V was clipped by 6 bases and J by 10 bases, with 16 bases between them. CDR3 length: 13 residues. CDR1 SGHNT and CDR2 YENEEA come from the germline V gene. In DNA form, the CDR3 reads TGTGCCAGCAGTTTTACCGTTTCGGGGGAGCAGTTCTTC. Its protein is CASSFTVSGEQFF.

This clone was counted only a few times. The chain employs TRBV5-4 and TRBJ2-5, with 9 positions matching TRBD2. V gave up 4 bases and J gave up 1 base; unmatched junction bases: 2. This CDR3 comprises 14 residues. Germline CDR1 and CDR2: SGHNT and YYREEE (reference sequence). The CDR3 protein is CASSVSGGQETQYF. CDR3 in DNA: TGTGCCAGCAGCGTTAGCGGGGGCCAAGAGACCCAGTACTTC.

This chain connects TRBV30 to TRBJ2-7, with D unresolved. The V gene lost 1 base and the J gene lost 0 bases, with 7 bases spanning the gap. The length of the CDR3 is 13 residues. Germline CDR1 and CDR2: GTSNPN and SVGIG (reference sequence). CDR3 nucleotides: TGTGCCTGGAGTGACAGAAACTCCTACGAGCAGTACTTC. Its protein is CAWSDRNSYEQYF.